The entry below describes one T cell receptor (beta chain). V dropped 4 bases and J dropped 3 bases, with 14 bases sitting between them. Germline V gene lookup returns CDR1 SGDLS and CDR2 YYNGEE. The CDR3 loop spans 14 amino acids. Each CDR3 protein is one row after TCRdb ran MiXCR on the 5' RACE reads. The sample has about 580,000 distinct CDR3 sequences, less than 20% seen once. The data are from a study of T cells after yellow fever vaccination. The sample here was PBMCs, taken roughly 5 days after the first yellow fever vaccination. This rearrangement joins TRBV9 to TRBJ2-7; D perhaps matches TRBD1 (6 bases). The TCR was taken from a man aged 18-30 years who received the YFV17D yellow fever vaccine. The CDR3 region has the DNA TGTGCCAGCAGCCCCAGGGGTAGTCTCTACGAGCAGTACTTC. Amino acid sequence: CASSPRGSLYEQYF.